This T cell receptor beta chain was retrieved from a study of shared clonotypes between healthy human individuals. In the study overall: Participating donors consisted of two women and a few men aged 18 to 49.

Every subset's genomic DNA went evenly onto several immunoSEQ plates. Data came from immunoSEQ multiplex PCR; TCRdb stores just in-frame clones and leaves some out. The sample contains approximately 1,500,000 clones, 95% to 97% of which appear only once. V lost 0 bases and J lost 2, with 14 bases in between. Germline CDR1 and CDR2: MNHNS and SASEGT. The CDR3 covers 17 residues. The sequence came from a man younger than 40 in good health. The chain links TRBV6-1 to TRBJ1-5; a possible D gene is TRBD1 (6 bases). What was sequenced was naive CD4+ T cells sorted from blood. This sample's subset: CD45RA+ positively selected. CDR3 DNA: TGTGCCAGCAGTGAAGCGGGACAACTCACGGGCAATCAGCCCCAGCATTTT. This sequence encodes CASSEAGQLTGNQPQHF.